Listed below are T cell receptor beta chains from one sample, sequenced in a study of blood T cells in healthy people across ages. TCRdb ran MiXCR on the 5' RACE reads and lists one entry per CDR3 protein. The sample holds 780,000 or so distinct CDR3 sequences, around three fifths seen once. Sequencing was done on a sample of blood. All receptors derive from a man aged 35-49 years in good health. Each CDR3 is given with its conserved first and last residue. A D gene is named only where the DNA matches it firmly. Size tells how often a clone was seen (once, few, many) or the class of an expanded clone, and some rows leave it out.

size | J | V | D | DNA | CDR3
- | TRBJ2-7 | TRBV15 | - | TGTGCCACCAGCGTTAGGGGGTACGAGCAGTACTTC | CATSVRGYEQYF
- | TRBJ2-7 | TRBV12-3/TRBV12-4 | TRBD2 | TGTGCCTGCAGTCCTAGCGGTAGAGTCTCCTACGAGCAGTACTTC | CACSPSGRVSYEQYF
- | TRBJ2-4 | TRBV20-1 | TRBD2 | TGCAGTGCTAGACTAGCGGGGGCCCTGAAAAACATTCAGTACTTC | CSARLAGALKNIQYF
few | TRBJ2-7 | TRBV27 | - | TGTGCCAGCAGTTTATTCCGGACTCACTACGAGCAGTACTTC | CASSLFRTHYEQYF
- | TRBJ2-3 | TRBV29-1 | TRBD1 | TGCAGCGTGGGACAGGCGCTCACATATACGCAGTATTTT | CSVGQALTYTQYF
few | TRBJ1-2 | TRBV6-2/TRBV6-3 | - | TGTGCCAGCAGCTTGACGGTCCTCTATGGCTACACCTTC | CASSLTVLYGYTF
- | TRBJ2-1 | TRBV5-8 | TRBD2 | TGTGCCAGCAGCTTGTTCCGGCGGGAGGGCACCTACAATGAGCAGTTCTTC | CASSLFRREGTYNEQFF
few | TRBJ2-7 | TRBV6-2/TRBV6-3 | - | TGTGCCAGCAGTTACTTCGTCAGCGAGCAGTACTTC | CASSYFVSEQYF
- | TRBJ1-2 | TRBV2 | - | TGTGCCAGCGGCGCCGTGGGGGGGCCGCCTGGCTACACCTTC | CASGAVGGPPGYTF
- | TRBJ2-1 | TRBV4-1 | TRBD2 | TGCGCCAGCAGCCAAGATTTTACTAGCGGGAGAGTGGATGAGCAGTTCTTC | CASSQDFTSGRVDEQFF
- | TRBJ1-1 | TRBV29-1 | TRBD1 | TGCAGCGTTGAAGTACGGCAGGGGGCCTCTGAAGCTTTCTTT | CSVEVRQGASEAFF
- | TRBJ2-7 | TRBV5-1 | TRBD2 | TGCGCCAGCAGCTTGGGGCCCCCGACTAGCGGGAACTACGAGCAGTACTTC | CASSLGPPTSGNYEQYF
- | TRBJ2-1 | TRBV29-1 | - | TGCAGCGTTGAAGATCGTTTCAATTCGGCTAACGATGAGCAGTTCTTC | CSVEDRFNSANDEQFF
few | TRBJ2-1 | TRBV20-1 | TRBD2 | TGCAGTGCGAGGGGACTAGCGGGAGGCCGCAATGAGCAGTTCTTC | CSARGLAGGRNEQFF
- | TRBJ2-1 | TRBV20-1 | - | TGCAGTGCTAGAGATTTGACCCTGGGGGGTGAGCAGTTCTTC | CSARDLTLGGEQFF
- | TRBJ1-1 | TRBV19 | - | TGTGCCAGTAGTGCTTGGGACCGCGAGAACACTGAAGCTTTCTTT | CASSAWDRENTEAFF
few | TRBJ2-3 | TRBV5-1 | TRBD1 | TGCGCCAGCAGCCCCGGGACAGGTTGGAGCACAGATACGCAGTATTTT | CASSPGTGWSTDTQYF
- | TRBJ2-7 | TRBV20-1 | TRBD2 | TGCAGTGCTACTAGAACTAGCGGGAGTCCCCACGAGCAGTACTTC | CSATRTSGSPHEQYF
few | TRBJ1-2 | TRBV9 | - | TGTGCCAGCAGCGTTGGGGTCTATGGCTACACCTTC | CASSVGVYGYTF
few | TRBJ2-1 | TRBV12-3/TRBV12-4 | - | TGTGCCAGCAGCCCATTGTACGGCGAGGGTCAGTTCTTC | CASSPLYGEGQFF
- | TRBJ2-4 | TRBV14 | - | TGTGCCAGCAGCCGGGGGTTGAATACCCAGTACTTC | CASSRGLNTQYF
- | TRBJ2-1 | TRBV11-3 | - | TGTGCCAGCGGTCGTGGGCAGGGAGGCAATGAGCAGTTCTTC | CASGRGQGGNEQFF
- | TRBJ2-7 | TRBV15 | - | TGTGCCACCAGCAGAGATTTCGGCGAGCAGTACTTC | CATSRDFGEQYF
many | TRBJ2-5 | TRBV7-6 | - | TGTGCCAGCAGCTTGGAGGCCGGGAGTCACGAGACCCAGTACTTC | CASSLEAGSHETQYF
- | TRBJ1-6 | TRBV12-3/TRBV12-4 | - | TGTGCCAGCAGTTTAGATAGCGCGGGCAGCTACAATTCACCCCTCCACTTT | CASSLDSAGSYNSPLHF
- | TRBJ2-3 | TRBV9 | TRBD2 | TGTGCCAGCAGCGTAATGCCCCCGGCGGGGGGTGGGACAGATACGCAGTATTTT | CASSVMPPAGGGTDTQYF
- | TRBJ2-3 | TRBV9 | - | TGTGCCAGCAGCACATTGGCGGATACGCAGTATTTT | CASSTLADTQYF
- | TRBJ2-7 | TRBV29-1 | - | TGCAGCGTAACTAGGGAAGGAAATTACGAGCAGTACTTC | CSVTREGNYEQYF
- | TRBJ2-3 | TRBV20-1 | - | TGCAGTCCACGCCTACCGAGTAGCACAGATACGCAGTATTTT | CSPRLPSSTDTQYF
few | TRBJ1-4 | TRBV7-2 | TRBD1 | TGTGCCAGCAGCAAGGACAGGGATAGTGAAAAACTGTTTTTT | CASSKDRDSEKLFF
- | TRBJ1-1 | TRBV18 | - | TGTGCCAGCTCACCAGCTAGTCTGAACACTGAAGCTTTCTTT | CASSPASLNTEAFF
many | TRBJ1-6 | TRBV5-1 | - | TGTGCCAGCAGCCTTGGAACGGCTAATTCACCCCTCCACTTT | CASSLGTANSPLHF
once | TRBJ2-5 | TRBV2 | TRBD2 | TGTGCCAGCAGTGAAGTAATTAGCGGGGGCCAAGAGACCCAGTACTTC | CASSEVISGGQETQYF
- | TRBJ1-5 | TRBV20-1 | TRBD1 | TGCAGTGCTAGAGCCATAGACAGGGATAATCAGCCCCAGCATTTT | CSARAIDRDNQPQHF
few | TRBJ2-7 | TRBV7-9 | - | TGTGCCAGCAGCGCCCGGGACATCCACTACGAGCAGTACTTC | CASSARDIHYEQYF
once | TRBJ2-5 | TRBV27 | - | TGTGCCAGCAGTTTTCGTCAGACCCAGTACTTC | CASSFRQTQYF
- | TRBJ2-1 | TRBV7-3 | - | TGTGCCAGCAGCTTAACCGGGAGAGGTCCGAATGAGCAGTTCTTC | CASSLTGRGPNEQFF
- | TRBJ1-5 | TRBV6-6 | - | TGTGCCAGCAGTTCGGGCGATGGGGGCAATCAGCCCCAGCATTTT | CASSSGDGGNQPQHF
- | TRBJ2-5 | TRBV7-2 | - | TGTGCCAGCAGCCTTAGGAGCGGAGAAGAGACCCAGTACTTC | CASSLRSGEETQYF
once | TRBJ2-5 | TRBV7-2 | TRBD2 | TGTGCCAGCAGCTTTAACCCGACGGGCGGGGGGGCGGAGACCCAGTACTTC | CASSFNPTGGGAETQYF
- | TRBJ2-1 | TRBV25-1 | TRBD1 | TGTGCCAGCAGATTAGGCCGGGACAGGGGGCTCAATGAGCAGTTCTTC | CASRLGRDRGLNEQFF
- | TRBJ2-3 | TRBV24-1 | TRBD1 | TGTGCCACCAGTGACCCGGGACAGACCATCACAGATACGCAGTATTTT | CATSDPGQTITDTQYF
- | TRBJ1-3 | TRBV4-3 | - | TGCGCCAGCAGCCAAGATTGGGGGGCTCGCGGAAACACCATATATTTT | CASSQDWGARGNTIYF
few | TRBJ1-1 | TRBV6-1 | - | TGTGCCAGCAGTATGGACTGGAGGGGCACTGAAGCTTTCTTT | CASSMDWRGTEAFF
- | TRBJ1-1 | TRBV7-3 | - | TGTGCCAGCAGCCCACGCCCGGACGGGAACACTGAAGCTTTCTTT | CASSPRPDGNTEAFF
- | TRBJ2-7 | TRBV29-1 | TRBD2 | TGCAGCGTTGATGGCGGGAGCCCCTACGAGCAGTACTTC | CSVDGGSPYEQYF
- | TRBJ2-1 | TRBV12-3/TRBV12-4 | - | TGTGCCGCCGGGGGGCGCCTCTACAATGAGCAGTTCTTC | CAAGGRLYNEQFF
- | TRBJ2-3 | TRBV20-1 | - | TGCAGTGCTATGGCGCTAGATACGCAGTATTTT | CSAMALDTQYF
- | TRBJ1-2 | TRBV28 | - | TGTGCCAGCAGTTTAACAGCCAGAGCTAACTATGGCTACACCTTC | CASSLTARANYGYTF
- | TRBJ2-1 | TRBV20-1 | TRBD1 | TGCAGTGCTAGACGTCAGGGGGCCTACAATGAGCAGTTCTTC | CSARRQGAYNEQFF
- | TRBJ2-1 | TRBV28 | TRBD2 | TGTGCCAGCAGTTTATTCGGGACTAGCGGGAGACGTGAGCAGTTCTTC | CASSLFGTSGRREQFF
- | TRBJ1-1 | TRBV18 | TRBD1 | TGTGCCAGCTCACCACTACCGACAGGGGAAGGGACTGAAGCTTTCTTT | CASSPLPTGEGTEAFF
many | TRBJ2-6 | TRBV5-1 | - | TGCGCCAGCAGCTTGGGTGAGCGAAACGTCCTGACTTTC | CASSLGERNVLTF
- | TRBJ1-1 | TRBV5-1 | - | TGCGCCAGCAGCTTAAGGGGGGCGGCCCCTGAAGCTTTCTTT | CASSLRGAAPEAFF
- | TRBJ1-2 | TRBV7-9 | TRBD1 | TGTGCCAGCGATGGGACAGGCTATGGCTACACCTTC | CASDGTGYGYTF
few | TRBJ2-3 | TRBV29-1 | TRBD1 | TGCAGCGTCCCGGGACAGGGTATAGATACGCAGTATTTT | CSVPGQGIDTQYF
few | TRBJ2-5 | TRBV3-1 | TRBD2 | TGTGCCAGCAGCCAAGCGCTAGCGGGACAAGAGACCCAGTACTTC | CASSQALAGQETQYF